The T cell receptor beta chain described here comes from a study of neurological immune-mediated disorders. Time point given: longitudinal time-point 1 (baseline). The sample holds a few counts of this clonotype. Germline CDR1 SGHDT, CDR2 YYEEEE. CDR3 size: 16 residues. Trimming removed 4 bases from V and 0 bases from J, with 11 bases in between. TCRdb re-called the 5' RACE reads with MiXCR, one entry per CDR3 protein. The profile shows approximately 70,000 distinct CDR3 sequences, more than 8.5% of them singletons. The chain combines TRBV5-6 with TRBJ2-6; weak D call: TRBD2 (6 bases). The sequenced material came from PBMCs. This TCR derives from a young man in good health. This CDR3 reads CASSPGGNSGANVLTF. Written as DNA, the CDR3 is TGTGCCAGCAGCCCTGGGGGGAACTCTGGGGCCAACGTCCTGACTTTC.